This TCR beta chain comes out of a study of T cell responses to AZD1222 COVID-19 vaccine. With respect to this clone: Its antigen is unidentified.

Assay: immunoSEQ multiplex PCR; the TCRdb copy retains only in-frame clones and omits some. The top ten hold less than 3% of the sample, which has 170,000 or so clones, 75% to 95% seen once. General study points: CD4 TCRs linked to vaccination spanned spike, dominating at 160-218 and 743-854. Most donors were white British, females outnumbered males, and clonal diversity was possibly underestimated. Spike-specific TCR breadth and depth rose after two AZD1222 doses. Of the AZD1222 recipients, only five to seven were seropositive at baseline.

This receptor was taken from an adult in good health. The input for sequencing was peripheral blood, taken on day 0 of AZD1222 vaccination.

The CDR3 region has the DNA TGTGCCAGCAGCCAAGATTTGGGGTCCTATGGCTACACCTTC. Amino acids: CASSQDLGSYGYTF. The chain employs TRBV4-2 and TRBJ1-2; D remains ambiguous. The V end was cut by 0 bases, the J end by 4 bases, with 9 bases between. CDR1 is LGHNA, CDR2 YNFKEQ, per germline. This CDR3 is 14 amino acids long.